What follows is one T cell receptor beta chain and its context. Its antigen is not identified. Possible read error: a much larger clone is one base away. The sample originates from a study of Graves' ophthalmopathy and Graves' hyperthyroidism. The study, taken as a whole, reports: Ophthalmopathy was separated from stable hyperthyroidism by a 13-signature model with roughly 90% sensitivity and around 81% specificity.

Germline loops: CDR1 SNHLY, CDR2 FYNNEI. V was cut by 6 bases and J by 6 bases, with 11 bases left in between. This CDR3 has 12 residues. Hyperthyroidism was classified as stable if no ophthalmopathy occurred within 18 months of follow-up. Establishment of the diagnosis relied upon clinical symptoms, serum thyroxine, TRAb, thyroid ultrasound and orbital computed tomography. Amplification of the TCR beta CDR3 regions used RNA transcripts (as template). Amplification began with first-round RT-PCR using HTBI primers, then second-round multiplex PCR was performed. TCRdb used MiXCR to reprocess the multiplex PCR reads, holding one entry per CDR3 protein. The sample lists roughly 400,000 distinct CDR3 sequences, 15% to 17% seen once, with about 7.3% in the top ten.

This chain joins TRBV2 and TRBJ1-1, with D perhaps matching TRBD1 (6 bases). Sequenced input: peripheral blood. The TCR sequence derives from a woman under 30 with stable Graves' hyperthyroidism. The CDR3 spells CASRGGKPEAFF. In DNA form, the CDR3 reads TGTGCCAGCAGAGGGGGAAAACCTGAAGCTTTCTTT.